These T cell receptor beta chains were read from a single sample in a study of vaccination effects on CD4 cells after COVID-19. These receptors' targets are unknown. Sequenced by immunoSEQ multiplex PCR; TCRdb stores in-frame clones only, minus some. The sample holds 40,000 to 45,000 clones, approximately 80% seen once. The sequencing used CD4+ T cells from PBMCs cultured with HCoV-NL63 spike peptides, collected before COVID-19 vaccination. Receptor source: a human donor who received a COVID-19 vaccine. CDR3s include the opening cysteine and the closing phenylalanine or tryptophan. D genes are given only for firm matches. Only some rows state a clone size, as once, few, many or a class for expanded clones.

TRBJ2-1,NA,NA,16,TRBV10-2,TGCGCCAGCAGTGAGATGGGGCAGGGGAAAGACAATGAGCAGTTCTTC,CASSEMGQGKDNEQFF
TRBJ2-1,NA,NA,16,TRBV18,TGTGCCAGCTCTCACAGCAGGAAAAGCTCCTACAATGAGCAGTTCTTC,CASSHSRKSSYNEQFF
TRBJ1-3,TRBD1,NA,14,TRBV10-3,TGTGCCATCAGTGAGCGTCAGGGGGCGAACACCATATATTTT,CAISERQGANTIYF
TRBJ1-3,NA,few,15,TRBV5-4,TGTGCCAGCAGCTTCGACAGCCACTCTGGAAACACCATATATTTT,CASSFDSHSGNTIYF
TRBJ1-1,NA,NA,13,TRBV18,TGTGCCAGCTCCCGGGGGGGGAACACTGAAGCTTTCTTT,CASSRGGNTEAFF
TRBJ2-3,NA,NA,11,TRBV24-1,TGTGCCACCAGTGTTGGAGATACGCAGTATTTT,CATSVGDTQYF
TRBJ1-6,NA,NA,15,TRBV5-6,TGTGCCAGCAGCTTGGTGTCAGGGATACGTTCACCCCTCCACTTT,CASSLVSGIRSPLHF
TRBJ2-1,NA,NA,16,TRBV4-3,TGCGCCAGCAGCCAATTTTGGGACGGACCACGAGGTGAGCAGTTCTTC,CASSQFWDGPRGEQFF
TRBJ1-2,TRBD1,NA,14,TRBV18,TGTGCCAGCTCACCTGGACAGGGGGTGTACCGGTACACCTTC,CASSPGQGVYRYTF
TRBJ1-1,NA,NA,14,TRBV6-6,TGTGCCAGCAGTGGGGTACACCGGAACACTGAAGCTTTCTTT,CASSGVHRNTEAFF
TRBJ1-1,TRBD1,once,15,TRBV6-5,TGTGCCAGCAGGATGAGGACAGGGGGCGCAAATGAAGCTTTCTTT,CASRMRTGGANEAFF
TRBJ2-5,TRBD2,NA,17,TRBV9,TGTGCCAGCAGCGCGGGGACTAGCGGGGGTTTACAAGAGACCCAGTACTTC,CASSAGTSGGLQETQYF
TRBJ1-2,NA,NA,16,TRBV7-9,TGTGCCAGCAGCTCTCAACCGGAGACAGATAACTATGGCTACACCTTC,CASSSQPETDNYGYTF
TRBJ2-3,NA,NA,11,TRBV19,TGTGCCAGTAGTATCAGGGATACGCAGTATTTT,CASSIRDTQYF
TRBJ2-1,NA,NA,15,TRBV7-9,TGTGCCAGCAGCTTATCCCAACCAGCCGGAAATGAGCAGTTCTTC,CASSLSQPAGNEQFF
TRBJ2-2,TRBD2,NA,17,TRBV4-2,TGTGCCAGCAGCCAAGACTATTCGGGGGGGGGCACCGGGGAGCTGTTTTTT,CASSQDYSGGGTGELFF
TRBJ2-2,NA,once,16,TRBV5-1,TGCGCCAGCAGCTTGGATTGGCAGGGAAGGGCCGGGGAGCTGTTTTTT,CASSLDWQGRAGELFF
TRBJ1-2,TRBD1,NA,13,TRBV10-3,TGTGCCATCAGCACAGGGGGCGATTTTGGCTACACCTTC,CAISTGGDFGYTF
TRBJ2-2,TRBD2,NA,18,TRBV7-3,TGTGCCAGCAGCTTAACGCTAGCGGGGGGGCCGGGCACCGGGGAGCTGTTTTTT,CASSLTLAGGPGTGELFF
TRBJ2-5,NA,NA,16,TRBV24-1,TGTGCCACCAGTGACGGCTACCACGGGGGAGGAGAGACCCAGTACTTC,CATSDGYHGGGETQYF
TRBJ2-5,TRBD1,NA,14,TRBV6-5,TGTGCCAGCCGAAGGGACAGAGTACAAGAGACCCAGTACTTC,CASRRDRVQETQYF
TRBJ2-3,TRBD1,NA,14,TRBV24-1,TGTGCCACGGGACAGGGTGGGAGCACAGATACGCAGTATTTT,CATGQGGSTDTQYF
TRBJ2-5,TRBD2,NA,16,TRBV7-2,TGTGCCAGCAGCTTAGGCCGGACTAGCGGGGGGGAGACCCAGTACTTC,CASSLGRTSGGETQYF
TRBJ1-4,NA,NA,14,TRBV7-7,TGTGCCAGCAGCTCCGGGAGAGCTAATGAAAAACTGTTTTTT,CASSSGRANEKLFF
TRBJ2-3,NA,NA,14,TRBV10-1,TGCGCCAGCAGTGACGCACAGAGCACAGATACGCAGTATTTT,CASSDAQSTDTQYF
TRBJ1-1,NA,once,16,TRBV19,TGTGCCAGTAGTTTCCGGTCAGGTGGGGGAGGCACTGAAGCTTTCTTT,CASSFRSGGGGTEAFF